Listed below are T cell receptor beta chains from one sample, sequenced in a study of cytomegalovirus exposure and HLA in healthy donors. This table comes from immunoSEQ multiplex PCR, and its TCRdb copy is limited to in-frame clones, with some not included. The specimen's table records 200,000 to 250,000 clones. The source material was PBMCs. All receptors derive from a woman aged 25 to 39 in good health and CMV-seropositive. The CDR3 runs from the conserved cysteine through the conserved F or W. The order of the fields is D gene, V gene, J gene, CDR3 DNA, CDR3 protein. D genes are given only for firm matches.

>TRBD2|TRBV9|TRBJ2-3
TGTGCCAGCGGCTACCTAGCGGGGGGCACAGATACGCAGTATTTT
CASGYLAGGTDTQYF
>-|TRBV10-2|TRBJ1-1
TGCGCCAGCAGTGGGACATCCAGGCACAGCAGTGAAGCTTTCTTT
CASSGTSRHSSEAFF
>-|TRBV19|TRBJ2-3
TGTGCCAGTAGTATAGGCAGGCAGTCAGATACGCAGTATTTT
CASSIGRQSDTQYF
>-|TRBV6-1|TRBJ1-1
TGTGCCAGCAGTGATGGAAGGGGAGGCACTGAAGCTTTCTTT
CASSDGRGGTEAFF
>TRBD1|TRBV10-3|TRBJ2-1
TGTGCCATCGGTCCCCGGGACAGCCTATACAATGAGCAGTTCTTC
CAIGPRDSLYNEQFF
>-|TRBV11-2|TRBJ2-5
TGTGCCAGCAGCTGGGCGCCCAAAGAGACCCAGTACTTC
CASSWAPKETQYF
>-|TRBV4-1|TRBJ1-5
TGCGCCAGCAGCCAACAGGGACTCGCGAATCAGCCCCAGCATTTT
CASSQQGLANQPQHF
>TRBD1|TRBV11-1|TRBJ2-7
TGTGCCAGCAGCCCGAGGGACAGTGGAGGCTACGAGCAGTACTTC
CASSPRDSGGYEQYF
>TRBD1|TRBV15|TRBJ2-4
TGTGCCACCAGCAGATATCTAGGGGTCGGGACAGAAAACATTCAGTACTTC
CATSRYLGVGTENIQYF
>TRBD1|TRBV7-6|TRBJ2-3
TGTGCCAGCAGCTTAGGGGACAGGGTGAGCACAGATACGCAGTATTTT
CASSLGDRVSTDTQYF
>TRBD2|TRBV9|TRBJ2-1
TGTGCCAGCAGCGTAGAAGCGGGAGGGCCTGGGGAGCAGTTCTTC
CASSVEAGGPGEQFF
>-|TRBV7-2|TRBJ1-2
TGTGCCAGCAGCTTAGGGGGCTACTATGGCTACACCTTC
CASSLGGYYGYTF
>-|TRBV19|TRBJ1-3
TGTGCCAGTAGTATCCGTTACCATAAGGGGGTTAGCTCTGGAAACACCATATATTTT
CASSIRYHKGVSSGNTIYF
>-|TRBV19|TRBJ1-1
TGTGCCAGCCGGACTGCATCGAACACTGAAGCTTTCTTT
CASRTASNTEAFF
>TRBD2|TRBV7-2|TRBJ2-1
TGTGCCAGCAGCTTAGCTTTTATGTTAGGCGGGAGGCCCGGTCGATTAGATGAGCAGTTCTTC
CASSLAFMLGGRPGRLDEQFF
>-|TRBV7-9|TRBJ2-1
TGTGCCAGCAGCGCAATGGGAGTATACAATGAGCAGTTCTTC
CASSAMGVYNEQFF
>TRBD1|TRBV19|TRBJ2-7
TGTGCCAGTAGTATCAGGGGACAGGGAACGATCACCGCCTACGAGCAGTACTTC
CASSIRGQGTITAYEQYF
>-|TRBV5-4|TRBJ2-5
TGTGCCAGCAGCTTGGGCTCAGGGAGGGAGACCCAGTACTTC
CASSLGSGRETQYF
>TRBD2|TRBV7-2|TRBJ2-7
TGTGCCAGCAGCTTAGCCACTAGCGGGAGGGCCTACGAGCAGTACTTC
CASSLATSGRAYEQYF